This T cell receptor beta chain appears in the sequencing data of a study of cytomegalovirus exposure and HLA in healthy donors. Study summary: Roughly 170 million T cells yielded 117 million unique TCR beta sequences in earlier analysis. General study points: Highly shared variants forming one cluster were likely a sequencing artifact. In a later analysis, TCR association rates varied by HLA locus: DRB1 most, HLA-C fewest. Several of the most significant clusters appeared linked to common viral pathogens, based on a later analysis.

This CDR3 contains 16 residues. The V gene end was trimmed by 0 bases and the J gene end by 0 bases; junction bases not matched to a gene: 3. Germline V gives CDR1 SGDLS, CDR2 YYNGEE. Regarding this clone: Its target is unknown.

Vbeta (60) and Jbeta (13) primers were used in the PCR. Clones were read by immunoSEQ multiplex PCR, and TCRdb kept only the in-frame ones, dropping some. The table includes 110,000 to 150,000 clones, around 80% detected once. The receptor comes from a man aged 18 to 35 in good health and CMV-seropositive. The specimen sequenced was PBMCs. The chain carries TRBV9 and TRBJ1-1; 9 positions agree with TRBD1. The CDR3 sequence: CASSVGWDRVNTEAFF. The CDR3 DNA reads TGTGCCAGCAGCGTAGGGTGGGACAGGGTGAACACTGAAGCTTTCTTT.